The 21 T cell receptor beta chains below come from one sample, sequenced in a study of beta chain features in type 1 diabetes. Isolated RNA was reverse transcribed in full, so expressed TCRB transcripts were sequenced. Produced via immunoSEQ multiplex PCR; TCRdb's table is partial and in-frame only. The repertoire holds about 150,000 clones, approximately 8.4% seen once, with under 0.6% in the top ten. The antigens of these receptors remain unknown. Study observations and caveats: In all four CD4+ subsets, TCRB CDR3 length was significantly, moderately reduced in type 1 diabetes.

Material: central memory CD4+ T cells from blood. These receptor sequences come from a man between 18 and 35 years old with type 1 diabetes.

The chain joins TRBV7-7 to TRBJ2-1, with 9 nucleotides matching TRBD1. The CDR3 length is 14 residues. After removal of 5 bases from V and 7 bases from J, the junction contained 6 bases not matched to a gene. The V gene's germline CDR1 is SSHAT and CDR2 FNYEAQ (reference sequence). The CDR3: CASSPGQGPNEQFF. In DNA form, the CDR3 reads TGTGCCAGCAGCCCTGGACAGGGGCCTAATGAGCAGTTCTTC.

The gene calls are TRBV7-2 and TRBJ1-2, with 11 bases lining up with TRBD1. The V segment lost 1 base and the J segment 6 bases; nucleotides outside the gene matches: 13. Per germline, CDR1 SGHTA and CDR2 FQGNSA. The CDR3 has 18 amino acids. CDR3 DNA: TGTGCCAGCAGCTTAGGTCCCCACGGGGACAGGGGGGCAAATGGCTACACCTTC. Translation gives CASSLGPHGDRGANGYTF.

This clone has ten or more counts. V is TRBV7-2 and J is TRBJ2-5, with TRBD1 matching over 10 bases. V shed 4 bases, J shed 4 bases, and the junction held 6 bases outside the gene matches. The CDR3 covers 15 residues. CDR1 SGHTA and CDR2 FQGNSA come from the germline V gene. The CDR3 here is CASSWAGTGVETQYF. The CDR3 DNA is TGTGCCAGCAGCTGGGCCGGGACAGGGGTAGAGACCCAGTACTTC.

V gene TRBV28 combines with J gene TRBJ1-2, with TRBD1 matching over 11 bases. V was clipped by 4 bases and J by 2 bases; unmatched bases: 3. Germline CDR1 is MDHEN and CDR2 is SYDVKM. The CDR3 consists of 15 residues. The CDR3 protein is CASSYGDRGNYGYTF. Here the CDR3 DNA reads TGTGCCAGCAGTTACGGGGACAGGGGGAACTATGGCTACACCTTC.

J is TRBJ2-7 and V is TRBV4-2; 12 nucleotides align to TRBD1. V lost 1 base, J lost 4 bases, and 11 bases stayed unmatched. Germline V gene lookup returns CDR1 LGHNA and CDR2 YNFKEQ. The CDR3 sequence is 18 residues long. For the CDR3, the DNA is TGTGCCAGCAGCCAAGTAGGGACAGGGGGCGAAACCCTTTACGAGCAGTACTTC. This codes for CASSQVGTGGETLYEQYF.

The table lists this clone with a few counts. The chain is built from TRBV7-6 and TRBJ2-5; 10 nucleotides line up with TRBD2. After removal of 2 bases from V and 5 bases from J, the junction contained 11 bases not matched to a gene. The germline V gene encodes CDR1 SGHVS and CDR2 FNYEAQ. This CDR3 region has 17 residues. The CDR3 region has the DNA TGTGCCAGCAGCTTAATGGGAGCGGGGGGGCACGGTGAGACCCAGTACTTC. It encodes CASSLMGAGGHGETQYF.

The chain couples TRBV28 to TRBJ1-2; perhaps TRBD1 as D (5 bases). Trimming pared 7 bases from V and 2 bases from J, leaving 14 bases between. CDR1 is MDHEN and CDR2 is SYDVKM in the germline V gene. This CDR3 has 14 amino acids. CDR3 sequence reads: CASTTPQGNYGYTF. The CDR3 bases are TGTGCCAGCACGACACCCCAGGGCAACTATGGCTACACCTTC.

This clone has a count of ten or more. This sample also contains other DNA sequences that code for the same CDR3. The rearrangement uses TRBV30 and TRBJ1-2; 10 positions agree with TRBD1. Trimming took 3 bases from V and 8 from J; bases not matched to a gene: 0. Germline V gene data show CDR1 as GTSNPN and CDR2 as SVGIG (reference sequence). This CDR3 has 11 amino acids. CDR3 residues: CAWRGQGGYTF. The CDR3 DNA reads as TGTGCCTGGAGGGGACAGGGGGGCTACACCTTC.

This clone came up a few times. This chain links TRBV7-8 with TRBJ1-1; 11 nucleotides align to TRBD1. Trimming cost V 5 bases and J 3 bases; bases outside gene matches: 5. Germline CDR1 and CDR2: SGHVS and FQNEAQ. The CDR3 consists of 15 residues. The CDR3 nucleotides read TGTGCCAGCAGCCCATGGACAGGGGGCTACACTGAAGCTTTCTTT. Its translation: CASSPWTGGYTEAFF.

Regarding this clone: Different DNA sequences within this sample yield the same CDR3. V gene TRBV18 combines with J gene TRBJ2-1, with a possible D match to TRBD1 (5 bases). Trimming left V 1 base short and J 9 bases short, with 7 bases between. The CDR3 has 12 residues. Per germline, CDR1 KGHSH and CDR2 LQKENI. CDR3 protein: CASSPQGVEQFF. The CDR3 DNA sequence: TGTGCCAGCTCACCACAAGGGGTTGAGCAGTTCTTC.

This chain's CDR3 is CASSSSSRGEQFF. CDR3 coding DNA: TGTGCCAGCAGCTCTAGTTCCCGTGGTGAGCAGTTCTTC. J is TRBJ2-1 and V is TRBV7-2; D remains unclear. V was cut by 4 bases and J by 9 bases, with 13 bases left in between. Germline assignment: CDR1 SGHTA and CDR2 FQGNSA. The CDR3 is 13 amino acids.

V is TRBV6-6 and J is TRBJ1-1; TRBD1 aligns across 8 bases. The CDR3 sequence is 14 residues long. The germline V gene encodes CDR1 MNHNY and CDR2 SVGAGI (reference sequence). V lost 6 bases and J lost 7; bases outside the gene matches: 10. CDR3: CASRREDRGHEAFF. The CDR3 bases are TGTGCCAGCAGACGCGAAGACAGGGGACATGAAGCTTTCTTT.

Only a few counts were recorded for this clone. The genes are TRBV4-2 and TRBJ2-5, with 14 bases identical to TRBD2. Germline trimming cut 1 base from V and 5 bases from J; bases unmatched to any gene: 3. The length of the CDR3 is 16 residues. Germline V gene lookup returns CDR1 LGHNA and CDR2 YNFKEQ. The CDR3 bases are TGTGCCAGCAGCCAAGGACTAGCGGGAGGGGAGGAGACCCAGTACTTC. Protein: CASSQGLAGGEETQYF.

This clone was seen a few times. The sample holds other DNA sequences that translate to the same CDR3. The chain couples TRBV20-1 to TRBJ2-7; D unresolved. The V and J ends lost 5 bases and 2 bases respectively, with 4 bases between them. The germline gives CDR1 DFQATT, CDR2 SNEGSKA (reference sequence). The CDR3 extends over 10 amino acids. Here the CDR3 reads CSAGTYEQYF. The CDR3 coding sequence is TGCAGTGCTGGCACCTACGAGCAGTACTTC.

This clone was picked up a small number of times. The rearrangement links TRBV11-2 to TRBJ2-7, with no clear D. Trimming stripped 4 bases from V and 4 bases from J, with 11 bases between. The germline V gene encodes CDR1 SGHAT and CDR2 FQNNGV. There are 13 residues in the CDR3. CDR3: CASSSPSGYEQYF. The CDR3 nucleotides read TGTGCCAGCAGCTCCCCGTCCGGGTACGAGCAGTACTTC. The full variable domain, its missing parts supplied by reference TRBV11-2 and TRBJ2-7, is EAGVAQSPRYKIIEKRQSVAFWCNPISGHATLYWYQQILGQGPKLLIQFQNNGVVDDSQLPKDRFSAERLKGVDSTLKIQPAKLEDSAVYLCASSSPSGYEQYFGPGTRLTVT.

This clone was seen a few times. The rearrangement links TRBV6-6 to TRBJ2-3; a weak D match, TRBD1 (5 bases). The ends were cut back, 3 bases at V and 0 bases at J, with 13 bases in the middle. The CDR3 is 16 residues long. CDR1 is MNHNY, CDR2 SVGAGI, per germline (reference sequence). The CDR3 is CASSYRQSTSTDTQYF. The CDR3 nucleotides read TGTGCCAGCAGTTATCGACAGTCGACCAGCACAGATACGCAGTATTTT.

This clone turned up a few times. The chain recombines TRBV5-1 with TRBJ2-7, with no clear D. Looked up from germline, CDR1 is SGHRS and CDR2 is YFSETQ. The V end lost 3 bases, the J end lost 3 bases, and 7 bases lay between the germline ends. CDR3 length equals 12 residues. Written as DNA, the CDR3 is TGCGCCAGCAGCTCGGAGTTCTACGAGCAGTACTTC. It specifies CASSSEFYEQYF.

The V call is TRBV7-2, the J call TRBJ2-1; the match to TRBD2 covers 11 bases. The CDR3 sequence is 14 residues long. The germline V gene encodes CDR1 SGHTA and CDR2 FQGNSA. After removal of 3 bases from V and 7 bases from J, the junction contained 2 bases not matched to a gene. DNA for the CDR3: TGTGCCAGCAGCTTTTCTAGCGGGAGGAATGAGCAGTTCTTC. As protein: CASSFSSGRNEQFF.

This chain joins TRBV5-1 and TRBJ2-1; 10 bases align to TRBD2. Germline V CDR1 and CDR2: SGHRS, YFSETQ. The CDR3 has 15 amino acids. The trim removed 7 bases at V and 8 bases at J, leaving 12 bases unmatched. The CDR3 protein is CASRTLAGRADEQFF. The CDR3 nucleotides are TGCGCCAGCCGAACACTAGCGGGACGGGCTGATGAGCAGTTCTTC.

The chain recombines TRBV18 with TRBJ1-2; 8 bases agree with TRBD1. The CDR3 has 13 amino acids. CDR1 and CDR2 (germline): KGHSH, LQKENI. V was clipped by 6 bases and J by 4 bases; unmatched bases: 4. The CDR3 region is CASSTGGTYGYTF. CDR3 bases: TGTGCCAGCTCCACAGGGGGTACCTATGGCTACACCTTC.

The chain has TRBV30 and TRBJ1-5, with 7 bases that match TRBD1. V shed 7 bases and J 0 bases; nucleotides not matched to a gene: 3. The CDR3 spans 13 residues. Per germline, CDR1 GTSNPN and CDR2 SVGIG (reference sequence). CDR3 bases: TGTGCCTACAGGGGAGATAGCAATCAGCCCCAGCATTTT. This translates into CAYRGDSNQPQHF.